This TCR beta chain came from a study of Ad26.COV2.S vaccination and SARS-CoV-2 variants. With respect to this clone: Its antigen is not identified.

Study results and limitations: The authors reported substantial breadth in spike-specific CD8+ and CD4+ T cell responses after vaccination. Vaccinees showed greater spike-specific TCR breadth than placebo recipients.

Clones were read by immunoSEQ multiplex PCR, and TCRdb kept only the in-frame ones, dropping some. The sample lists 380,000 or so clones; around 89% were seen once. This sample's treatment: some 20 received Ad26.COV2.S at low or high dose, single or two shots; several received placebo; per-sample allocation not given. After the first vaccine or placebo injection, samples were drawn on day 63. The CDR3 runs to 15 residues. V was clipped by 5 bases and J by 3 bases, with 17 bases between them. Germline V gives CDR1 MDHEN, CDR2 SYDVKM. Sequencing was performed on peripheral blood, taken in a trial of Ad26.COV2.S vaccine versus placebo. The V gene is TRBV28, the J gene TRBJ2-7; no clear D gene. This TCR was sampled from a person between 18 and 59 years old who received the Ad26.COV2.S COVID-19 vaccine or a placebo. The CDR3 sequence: CASSPRLRSHYEQYF. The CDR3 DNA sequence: TGTGCCAGCAGTCCACGTCTCAGATCTCACTACGAGCAGTACTTC.